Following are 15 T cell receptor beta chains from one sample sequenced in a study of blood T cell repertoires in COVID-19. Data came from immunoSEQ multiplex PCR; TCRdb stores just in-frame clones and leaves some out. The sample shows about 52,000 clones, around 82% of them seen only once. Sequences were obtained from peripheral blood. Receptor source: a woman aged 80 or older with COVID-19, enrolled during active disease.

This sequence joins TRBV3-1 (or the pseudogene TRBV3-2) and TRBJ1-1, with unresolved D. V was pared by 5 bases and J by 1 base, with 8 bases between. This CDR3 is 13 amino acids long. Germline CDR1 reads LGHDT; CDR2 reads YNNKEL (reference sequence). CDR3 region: CASSATRNTEAFF. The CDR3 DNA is TGTGCCAGCAGCGCGACAAGGAACACTGAAGCTTTCTTT.

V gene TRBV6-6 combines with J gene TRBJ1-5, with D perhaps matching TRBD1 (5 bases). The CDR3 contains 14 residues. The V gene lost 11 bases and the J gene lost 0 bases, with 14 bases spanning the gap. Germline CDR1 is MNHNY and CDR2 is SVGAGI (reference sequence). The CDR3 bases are TGTGCCGTAAGGGACTCCCATAGCAATCAGCCCCAGCATTTT. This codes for CAVRDSHSNQPQHF.

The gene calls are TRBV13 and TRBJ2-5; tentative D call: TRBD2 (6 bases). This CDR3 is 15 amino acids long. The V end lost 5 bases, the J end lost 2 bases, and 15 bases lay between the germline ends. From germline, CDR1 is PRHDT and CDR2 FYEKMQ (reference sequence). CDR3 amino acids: CASSLSDYLQETQYF. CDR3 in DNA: TGTGCCAGCAGCCTCTCGGACTACCTACAAGAGACCCAGTACTTC.

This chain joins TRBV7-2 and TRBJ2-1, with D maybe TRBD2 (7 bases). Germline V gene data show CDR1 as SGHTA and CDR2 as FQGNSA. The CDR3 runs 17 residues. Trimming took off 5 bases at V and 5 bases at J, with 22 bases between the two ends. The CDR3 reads CASSPGAASGVNNEQFF. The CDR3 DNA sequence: TGTGCCAGCAGCCCAGGGGCGGCTAGCGGAGTAAACAATGAGCAGTTCTTC.

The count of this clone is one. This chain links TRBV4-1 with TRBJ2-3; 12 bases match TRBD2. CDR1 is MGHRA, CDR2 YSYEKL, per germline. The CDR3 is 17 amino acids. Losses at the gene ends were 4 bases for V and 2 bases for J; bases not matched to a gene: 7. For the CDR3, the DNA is TGCGCCAGCAGCCTTGACGGACTAGCGGGGTTCACAGATACGCAGTATTTT. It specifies CASSLDGLAGFTDTQYF.

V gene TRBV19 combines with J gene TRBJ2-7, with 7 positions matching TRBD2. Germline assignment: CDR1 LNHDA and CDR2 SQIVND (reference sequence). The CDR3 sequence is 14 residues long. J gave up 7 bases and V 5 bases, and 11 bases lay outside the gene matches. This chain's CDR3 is CASSGPGGLGEQYF. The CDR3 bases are TGTGCCAGTAGTGGCCCCGGAGGACTAGGAGAGCAGTACTTC.

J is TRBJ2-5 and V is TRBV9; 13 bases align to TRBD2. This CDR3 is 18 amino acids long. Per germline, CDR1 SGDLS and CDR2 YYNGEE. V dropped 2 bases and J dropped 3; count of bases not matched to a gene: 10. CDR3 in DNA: TGTGCCAGCAGCGTGGCCCGCCCGGGACTAGCGGGAAAAGAGACCCAGTACTTC. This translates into CASSVARPGLAGKETQYF. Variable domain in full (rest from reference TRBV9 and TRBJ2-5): DSGVTQTPKHLITATGQRVTLRCSPRSGDLSVYWYQQSLDQGLQFLIQYYNGEERAKGNILERFSAQQFPDLHSELNLSSLELGDSALYFCASSVARPGLAGKETQYFGPGTRLLVL.

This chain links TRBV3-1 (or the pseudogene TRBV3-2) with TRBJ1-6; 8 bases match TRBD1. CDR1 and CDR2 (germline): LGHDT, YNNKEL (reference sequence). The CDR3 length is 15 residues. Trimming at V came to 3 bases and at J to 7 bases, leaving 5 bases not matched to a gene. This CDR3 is CASSHPGQENSPLHF. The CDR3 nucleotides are TGTGCCAGCAGCCACCCGGGACAGGAAAATTCACCCCTCCACTTT.

CDR3: CASSIGLAGGLGNNEQFF. CDR3 sequence (DNA): TGTGCCAGTAGTATAGGGCTAGCGGGAGGGCTGGGGAACAATGAGCAGTTCTTC. The rearrangement links TRBV19 to TRBJ2-1; 12 bases line up with TRBD2. Germline V lookup: CDR1 LNHDA, CDR2 SQIVND (reference sequence). The ends lost 1 base at V and 5 bases at J; junction bases unmatched: 9. The CDR3 contains 18 residues.

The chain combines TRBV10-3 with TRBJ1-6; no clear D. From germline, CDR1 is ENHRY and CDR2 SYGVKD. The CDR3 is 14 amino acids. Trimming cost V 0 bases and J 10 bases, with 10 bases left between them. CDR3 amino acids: CAISESVGSSPLHF. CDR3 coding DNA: TGTGCCATCAGTGAGTCTGTCGGGTCCTCACCCCTCCACTTT.

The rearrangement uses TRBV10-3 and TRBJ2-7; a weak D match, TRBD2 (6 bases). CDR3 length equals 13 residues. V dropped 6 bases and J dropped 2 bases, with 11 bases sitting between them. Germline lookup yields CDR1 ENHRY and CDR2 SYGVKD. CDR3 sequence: CAIRGDSPYEQYF. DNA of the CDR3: TGTGCCATCAGGGGGGACTCCCCCTACGAGCAGTACTTC.

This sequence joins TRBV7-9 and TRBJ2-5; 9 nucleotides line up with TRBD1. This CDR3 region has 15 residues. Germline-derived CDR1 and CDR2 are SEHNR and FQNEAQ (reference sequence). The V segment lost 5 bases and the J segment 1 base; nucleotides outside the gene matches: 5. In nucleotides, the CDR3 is TGTGCCAGCAGCCTGGACAGGGGTGGCCAAGAGACCCAGTACTTC. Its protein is CASSLDRGGQETQYF.

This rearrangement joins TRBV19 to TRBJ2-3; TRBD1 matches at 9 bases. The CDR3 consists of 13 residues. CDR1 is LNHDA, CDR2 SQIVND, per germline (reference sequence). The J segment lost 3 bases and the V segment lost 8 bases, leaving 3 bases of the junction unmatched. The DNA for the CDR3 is TGTGCCAGTGGGACAGGGATTACAGATACGCAGTATTTT. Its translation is CASGTGITDTQYF.

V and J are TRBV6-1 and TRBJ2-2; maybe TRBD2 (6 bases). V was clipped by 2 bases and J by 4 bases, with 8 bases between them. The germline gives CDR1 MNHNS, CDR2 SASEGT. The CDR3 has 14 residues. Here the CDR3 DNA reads TGTGCCAGCAGTGAACTAGCGATCACCGGGGAGCTGTTTTTT. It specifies CASSELAITGELFF.

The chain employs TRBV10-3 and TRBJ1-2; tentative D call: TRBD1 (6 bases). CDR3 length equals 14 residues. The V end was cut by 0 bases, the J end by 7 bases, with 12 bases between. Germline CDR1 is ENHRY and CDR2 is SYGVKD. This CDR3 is CAISESPNRVGYTF. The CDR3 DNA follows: TGTGCCATCAGTGAGTCTCCGAACAGGGTTGGCTACACCTTC.